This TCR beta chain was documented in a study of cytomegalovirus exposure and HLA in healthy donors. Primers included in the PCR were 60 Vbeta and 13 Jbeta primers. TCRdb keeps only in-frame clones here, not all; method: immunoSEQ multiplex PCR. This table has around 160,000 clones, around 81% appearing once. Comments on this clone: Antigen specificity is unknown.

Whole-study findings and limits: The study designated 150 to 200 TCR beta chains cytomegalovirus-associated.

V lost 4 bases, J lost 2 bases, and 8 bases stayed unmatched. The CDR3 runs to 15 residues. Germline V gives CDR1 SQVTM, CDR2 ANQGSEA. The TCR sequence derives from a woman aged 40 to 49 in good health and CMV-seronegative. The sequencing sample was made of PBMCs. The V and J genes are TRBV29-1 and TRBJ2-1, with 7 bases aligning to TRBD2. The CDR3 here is CSVGYGTTTYNEQFF. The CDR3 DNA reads TGCAGCGTTGGATATGGGACTACGACCTACAATGAGCAGTTCTTC.